The next 15 T cell receptor beta chains were all read from a single sample in a study of long-term antiretroviral therapy in people with HIV. With survey level as its setting, the immunoSEQ assay was v3.0. This table comes from immunoSEQ multiplex PCR, and its TCRdb copy is limited to in-frame clones, with some not included. The top ten clones hold over 5% of a sample with around 34,000 clones, 65% to 90% of them seen once. Sample: unsorted PBMCs, taken 1.5 years after starting antiretroviral therapy. These receptors all stem from a man younger than 35 with HIV.

On this clone: The junction does not match germline at one end; this may be a read error. This sequence joins TRBV2 and TRBJ2-1; D gene unclear. CDR3 length equals 14 residues. Germline assignment: CDR1 SNHLY and CDR2 FYNNEI. The CDR3 DNA reads as TGTGCCAGCAGTGAATCTGTAGAGCTCGGAGCAGTGATCTTC. Protein: CASSESVELGAVIF.

The chain is built from TRBV2 and TRBJ2-7; D is unresolved. The germline V and J ends were trimmed by 0 bases and 2 bases, with 11 bases remaining between them. Germline V lookup: CDR1 SNHLY, CDR2 FYNNEI. The CDR3 is made up of 15 amino acids. The CDR3 sequence is CASSEAAPETYEQYF. Written as DNA, the CDR3 is TGTGCCAGCAGTGAAGCGGCGCCAGAAACCTACGAGCAGTACTTC.

The chain employs TRBV4-3 and TRBJ2-1, with a weak D call TRBD2 (6 bases). CDR3 size: 13 residues. Between the trimmed V and J ends, which lost 5 bases and 9 bases, there was a span of 14 bases. Germline V lookup: CDR1 LGHNA, CDR2 YSLEER. CDR3 loop: CASSALGGSEQFF. The CDR3 DNA is TGCGCCAGCAGCGCCCTGGGGGGAAGTGAGCAGTTCTTC.

The rearrangement joins TRBV11-3 to TRBJ2-2, with D uncertain. The germline CDR1 and CDR2 sequences are SGHNT and YENEEA. V lost 5 bases and J lost 5, with 6 bases in between. The CDR3 length is 12 residues. CDR3 DNA sequence: TGTGCCAGCAGCCTCCGAACCGGGGAGCTGTTTTTT. Translated, it gives CASSLRTGELFF.

This clone was seen once. The gene calls are TRBV9 and TRBJ2-3; D unclear. The ends were cut back, 0 bases at V and 2 bases at J, with 1 base in the middle. Germline V gives CDR1 SGDLS, CDR2 YYNGEE. CDR3 length equals 12 residues. CDR3 DNA sequence: TGTGCCAGCAGCGTAGCCACAGATACGCAGTATTTT. It yields the protein CASSVATDTQYF.

The V and J genes are TRBV29-1 and TRBJ2-1, with D possibly being TRBD1 (6 bases). With 0 bases removed from V and 0 bases from J, the gap between germline ends came to 12 bases. This CDR3 is built from 16 residues. Per the germline V gene, CDR1 is SQVTM and CDR2 is ANQGSEA. The CDR3 protein is CSVEDPDRRSYNEQFF. Here the CDR3 DNA reads TGCAGCGTTGAAGACCCGGACAGACGCTCCTACAATGAGCAGTTCTTC.

The J gene is TRBJ2-7, the V gene TRBV9; 9 nucleotides line up with TRBD2. The CDR3 totals 15 residues. Trimming took 0 bases from V and 1 from J; bases not matched to a gene: 2. Germline values: CDR1 SGDLS, CDR2 YYNGEE. CDR3 sequence reads: CASSVGSGRSYEQYF. In DNA form, the CDR3 reads TGTGCCAGCAGCGTAGGTAGCGGGAGATCCTACGAGCAGTACTTC.

This clone was detected once. The chain recombines TRBV5-1 with TRBJ1-1; possibly TRBD1 for D (5 bases). The V end lost 4 bases, the J end lost 1 base, and 17 bases lay between the germline ends. Germline V gene lookup returns CDR1 SGHRS and CDR2 YFSETQ. The CDR3 runs 16 residues. CDR3 sequence: CASSRDRAGGNTEAFF. For the CDR3, the DNA is TGCGCCAGCAGCCGGGACCGGGCTGGGGGGAACACTGAAGCTTTCTTT. Filled out from reference TRBV5-1 and TRBJ1-1, the complete variable domain reads KAGVTQTPRYLIKTRGQQVTLSCSPISGHRSVSWYQQTPGQGLQFLFEYFSETQRNKGNFPGRFSGRQFSNSRSEMNVSTLELGDSALYLCASSRDRAGGNTEAFFGQGTRLTVV.

V usage is TRBV27 and J usage is TRBJ2-6, with 11 nucleotides matching TRBD2. The CDR3 has 19 residues. V gave up 4 bases and J gave up 3 bases; unmatched junction bases: 11. CDR1 and CDR2 (germline): MNHEY, SMNVEV (reference sequence). CDR3 coding DNA: TGTGCCAGCAGTTCGGGGACTAGCGGTCATTACGGTGGGGCCAACGTCCTGACTTTC. Translation gives CASSSGTSGHYGGANVLTF.

This clone was detected a few times. This chain's CDR3 is CASSYGEGETYEQYF. CDR3 sequence (DNA): TGTGCCAGCAGTTACGGGGAGGGGGAGACCTACGAGCAGTACTTC. The chain has TRBV6-5 and TRBJ2-7; TRBD2 is a possible D gene (7 bases). Germline V gene lookup returns CDR1 MNHEY and CDR2 SVGAGI. This CDR3 comprises 15 residues. The germline V and J ends were trimmed by 2 bases and 2 bases, with 13 bases remaining between them.

This clone has just one count. V and J are TRBV6-1 and TRBJ1-5; D remains unclear. This CDR3 spans 13 amino acids. Trimming shortened V by 4 bases and J by 4 bases, and 8 bases separated the two germline ends. Germline V gene lookup returns CDR1 MNHNS and CDR2 SASEGT. The CDR3 coding sequence is TGTGCCAGCAGTGTAGCAACGAATCAGCCCCAGCATTTT. Its protein is CASSVATNQPQHF.

The chain has TRBV13 and TRBJ2-7, with D possibly being TRBD1 (6 bases). The V end was cut by 3 bases, the J end by 5 bases, with 17 bases between. Germline V lookup: CDR1 PRHDT, CDR2 FYEKMQ (reference sequence). This CDR3 is 15 amino acids long. CDR3 loop: CASSFSRTASNEQYF. CDR3 DNA sequence: TGTGCCAGCAGCTTCTCTAGGACAGCTTCGAACGAGCAGTACTTC.

This clone was seen a single time. Sequence at one end of the junction differs from germline and may be a read error. The chain joins TRBV28 to TRBJ1-2; 8 nucleotides align to TRBD1. Germline values: CDR1 MDHEN, CDR2 SYDVKM. The CDR3 spans 14 residues. The DNA of the CDR3 is TGTGCCAGCAGTGAAAGAAGGACAGGGAGAAAGAGACCCTTC. It encodes CASSERRTGRKRPF.

The rearrangement links TRBV5-4 to TRBJ1-2; a weak D match, TRBD1 (5 bases). This CDR3 contains 14 residues. The germline V gene has CDR1 SGHNT and CDR2 YYREEE (reference sequence). Between the trimmed V and J ends, which lost 4 bases and 7 bases, there was a span of 17 bases. CDR3 nucleotide sequence: TGTGCCAGCAGCCCGGCCGTGACAGCGAGTGGCTACACCTTC. It encodes CASSPAVTASGYTF.

The chain joins TRBV14 to TRBJ2-7; 10 bases align to TRBD2. V lost 2 bases to trimming and J lost 7 bases; unmatched junction nucleotides: 11. The CDR3 extends over 16 amino acids. From germline, CDR1 is SGHDN and CDR2 FVKESK. This CDR3 is CASSQFPGLALYEQYF. CDR3 nucleotides: TGTGCCAGCAGCCAATTCCCGGGACTAGCGCTCTATGAGCAGTACTTC.